One and the same sample provided the 21 T cell receptor beta chains below, sequenced in a study of T cell responses to AZD1222 COVID-19 vaccine. Repertoires were generated with immunoSEQ multiplex PCR, while TCRdb's copy carries only in-frame clones and drops some. This sample yields roughly 120,000 clones, of which around nine tenths are seen a single time; 2.5% belongs to the top ten. This sample comprised peripheral blood, obtained 28 days after the second AZD1222 dose. The receptors originated from an adult who received the AZD1222 COVID-19 vaccine.

This clone showed up just once. This sequence joins TRBV18 and TRBJ2-2; no firm D call. The CDR3 spans 15 residues. Germline V gene data show CDR1 as KGHSH and CDR2 as LQKENI. The V end was cut by 6 bases, the J end by 0 bases, with 11 bases between. The CDR3 region is CASSPGFPNTGELFF. The CDR3 DNA follows: TGTGCCAGCTCCCCCGGGTTCCCGAACACCGGGGAGCTGTTTTTT.

This clone appeared a single time. The chain is built from TRBV5-1 and TRBJ2-7, with D tentatively TRBD1 (7 bases). The germline gives CDR1 SGHRS, CDR2 YFSETQ. The CDR3 extends over 15 amino acids. V dropped 4 bases and J dropped 3 bases, with 17 bases sitting between them. CDR3 sequence reads: CASSTHPGGGYEQYF. In nucleotides, the CDR3 is TGCGCCAGCAGCACCCACCCAGGGGGAGGCTACGAGCAGTACTTC.

CDR3 DNA: TGTGCCAGTAGTCTCCTCCCCGGGAACACTGAAGCTTTCTTT. Translating it yields CASSLLPGNTEAFF. This chain connects TRBV19 to TRBJ1-1; no firm D call. The CDR3 covers 14 residues. With 5 bases removed from V and 1 base from J, the gap between germline ends came to 11 bases. In germline, CDR1 is LNHDA, CDR2 SQIVND (reference sequence).

The chain carries TRBV5-6 and TRBJ1-2; no clear D gene. CDR1 is SGHDT and CDR2 is YYEEEE in the germline V gene. There are 11 residues in the CDR3. Between the trimmed V and J ends, which lost 3 bases and 10 bases, there was a span of 10 bases. This CDR3 reads CASSWEAVYTF. As DNA, the CDR3 is TGTGCCAGCAGCTGGGAGGCAGTCTACACCTTC.

The chain recombines TRBV27 with TRBJ2-5; perhaps TRBD2 as D (7 bases). The CDR3 loop spans 14 amino acids. V was clipped by 8 bases and J by 0 bases, with 13 bases between them. Per germline, CDR1 MNHEY and CDR2 SMNVEV (reference sequence). Written as DNA, the CDR3 is TGTGCCAGCCGTCGGGGGGACAACCAAGAGACCCAGTACTTC. It specifies CASRRGDNQETQYF.

The sample holds one count of this clone. The chain employs TRBV10-1 and TRBJ2-1, with TRBD2 matching 7 bases. This CDR3 region has 15 residues. Germline V gene lookup returns CDR1 WNHNN and CDR2 SYGVQD (reference sequence). Germline trimming cut 2 bases from V and 6 bases from J; bases unmatched to any gene: 7. The CDR3 bases are TGCGCCAGCAGTGAGGTCGGGGGGTCGGGCAATGAGCAGTTCTTC. Encoded protein: CASSEVGGSGNEQFF.

In this sample, this clone turned up once. The rearrangement joins TRBV5-1 to TRBJ1-2, with 8 bases matching TRBD1. V shed 0 bases and J 3 bases; nucleotides not matched to a gene: 4. CDR3 length equals 15 residues. Germline values: CDR1 SGHRS, CDR2 YFSETQ. The CDR3 bases are TGCGCCAGCAGCTTGGACAGGGGGGCGTACTATGGCTACACCTTC. Amino acid sequence: CASSLDRGAYYGYTF.

The chain joins TRBV19 to TRBJ2-4; weak D call: TRBD1 (7 bases). The V gene's germline CDR1 is LNHDA and CDR2 SQIVND (reference sequence). With 3 bases removed from V and 1 base from J, the gap between germline ends came to 13 bases. The CDR3 runs to 16 residues. CDR3 coding DNA: TGTGCCAGTAGTATGACAGGGAGGTGGGCCAAAAACATTCAGTACTTC. Encoded protein: CASSMTGRWAKNIQYF. Looking up the rest from reference TRBV19 and TRBJ2-4 gives the full variable domain: DGGITQSPKYLFRKEGQNVTLSCEQNLNHDAMYWYRQDPGQGLRLIYYSQIVNDFQKGDIAEGYSVSREKKESFPLTVTSAQKNPTAFYLCASSMTGRWAKNIQYFGAGTRLSVL.

J is TRBJ2-7 and V is TRBV30; D ambiguous. The length of the CDR3 is 13 residues. The germline CDR1 and CDR2 sequences are GTSNPN and SVGIG (reference sequence). V shed 2 bases and J shed 0 bases, with 8 bases lying between them. CDR3 nucleotides: TGTGCCTGGAGTCTAGTCTACTCCTACGAGCAGTACTTC. Its translation is CAWSLVYSYEQYF.

This clone was counted a few times. This chain uses TRBV19 with TRBJ2-2; the D is unclear. This CDR3 has 15 residues. Trimming removed 5 bases at V and 4 bases at J, with 14 bases between. CDR1 is LNHDA, CDR2 SQIVND, per germline (reference sequence). The CDR3 nucleotides read TGTGCCAGTAGTGGTCGTAGGGATGTCACCGGGGAGCTGTTTTTT. Translation gives CASSGRRDVTGELFF.

This clone was seen just once. The V gene is TRBV10-2, the J gene TRBJ2-3, with D possibly TRBD1 on 5 matching bases. Germline V gene data show CDR1 as WSHSY and CDR2 as SAAADI. The CDR3 loop spans 14 amino acids. Trimming took 4 bases from V and 5 from J, leaving 13 bases between them. CDR3 sequence reads: CASSVGRVEDTQYF. The CDR3 region has the DNA TGCGCCAGCAGTGTTGGCAGGGTGGAAGATACGCAGTATTTT.

The chain is built from TRBV2 and TRBJ2-1; 8 bases are a match to TRBD2. Germline loops: CDR1 SNHLY, CDR2 FYNNEI. With 6 bases clipped from V and 4 bases from J, the junction kept 11 bases outside the gene matches. The CDR3 loop spans 16 amino acids. The CDR3 sequence is CASRTGLGLEYNEQFF. CDR3 sequence (DNA): TGTGCCAGCAGGACGGGACTAGGGCTTGAGTACAATGAGCAGTTCTTC.

J is TRBJ2-1 and V is TRBV7-3, with 11 bases identical to TRBD2. The length of the CDR3 is 15 residues. Germline V gene lookup returns CDR1 SGHTA and CDR2 FQGTGA. Unmatched junction bases numbered 8, after V lost 6 bases and J lost 7 bases. For the CDR3, the DNA is TGTGCCAGCAGTCAAGGACTAGCGGGCGGGAATGAGCAGTTCTTC. It translates to CASSQGLAGGNEQFF.

The chain carries TRBV2 and TRBJ2-7; D is ambiguous. V dropped 8 bases and J dropped 0 bases, with 5 bases sitting between them. Germline V CDR1 and CDR2: SNHLY, FYNNEI. The CDR3 sequence is 11 residues long. CDR3 loop: CASGDSYEQYF. CDR3 coding DNA: TGTGCCAGCGGGGACTCCTACGAGCAGTACTTC.

This clone occurred once. The genes are TRBV10-3 and TRBJ1-5; TRBD1 might be the D (5 bases). V was trimmed by 4 bases and J by 0 bases, leaving 10 bases between them. The CDR3 loop spans 15 amino acids. Per the germline V gene, CDR1 is ENHRY and CDR2 is SYGVKD. The CDR3 here is CAISAAGPSNQPQHF. The CDR3 DNA is TGTGCCATCAGTGCAGCAGGGCCTAGCAATCAGCCCCAGCATTTT.

The rearrangement joins TRBV4-3 to TRBJ2-2, with a tentative D call TRBD2 (6 bases). Trimming shortened V by 2 bases and J by 5 bases, and 9 bases separated the two germline ends. The CDR3 is 14 residues long. The germline gives CDR1 LGHNA, CDR2 YSLEER. The CDR3 is CASSQQRGTGELFF. As DNA, the CDR3 is TGCGCCAGCAGCCAACAACGGGGGACCGGGGAGCTGTTTTTT.

This clone appeared a single time. The chain couples TRBV4-2 to TRBJ2-3, with unresolved D. CDR1 LGHNA and CDR2 YNFKEQ come from the germline V gene. This CDR3 comprises 14 residues. V lost 1 base to trimming and J lost 6 bases, with 11 bases between them. CDR3 in amino acids: CASSQGGSLDTQYF. The CDR3 nucleotides are TGTGCCAGCAGCCAAGGAGGTAGTTTGGATACGCAGTATTTT.

This clone was picked up a small number of times. This chain uses TRBV2 with TRBJ2-7; the match to TRBD2 covers 10 bases. Trimming cost V 6 bases and J 3 bases; bases outside gene matches: 8. The CDR3 runs to 15 residues. Germline V gives CDR1 SNHLY, CDR2 FYNNEI. CDR3 nucleotide sequence: TGTGCCAGCAGCCGCCCACTAGCGGGGAACTACGAGCAGTACTTC. Translated: CASSRPLAGNYEQYF.

The J gene is TRBJ2-7, the V gene TRBV25-1, with D tentatively TRBD2 (6 bases). The ends were cut back, 7 bases at V and 4 bases at J, with 11 bases in the middle. Germline V lookup: CDR1 MGHDK, CDR2 SYGVNS. The CDR3 has 12 amino acids. The CDR3 DNA is TGTGCCAGCACCGCCCGGGGGTACGAGCAGTACTTC. This translates into CASTARGYEQYF.

A few counts support this clone. The rearrangement uses TRBV25-1 and TRBJ1-1, with D uncertain. V was clipped by 5 bases and J by 1 base, with 8 bases between them. The length of the CDR3 is 13 residues. Germline CDR1 reads MGHDK; CDR2 reads SYGVNS. The CDR3 DNA is TGTGCCAGCAGTCAGTGGGAGAACACTGAAGCTTTCTTT. The encoded protein is CASSQWENTEAFF.

The CDR3, as DNA: TGTGCCAGCAGTCGGGGCCCTCCAAGGAAGACCCAGTACTTC. This translates into CASSRGPPRKTQYF. This chain connects TRBV6-5 to TRBJ2-5; D tentatively fits TRBD1 or TRBD2 (5 bases each). Trimming removed 5 bases at V and 6 bases at J, with 16 bases between. CDR1 is MNHEY, CDR2 SVGAGI, per germline. The CDR3 loop spans 14 amino acids.